The TCR beta chain under discussion was sequenced for a study of blood T cell repertoires in COVID-19. Profiled with immunoSEQ multiplex PCR; TCRdb holds only in-frame clones, not every one. The sample lists fewer than 25,000 clones, less than 95% occurring once. Looked up from germline, CDR1 is MNHNY and CDR2 is SVGAGI (reference sequence). There are 14 residues in the CDR3. With 4 bases removed from V and 1 base from J, the gap between germline ends came to 10 bases. The chain is built from TRBV6-6 and TRBJ2-5; a possible D gene is TRBD2 (6 bases). The clonotype comes from a man aged 70-80 years with acute or convalescent COVID-19. The source material was peripheral blood. The CDR3 loop is CASSLGLPQETQYF. The CDR3 DNA reads TGTGCCAGCAGTTTGGGACTGCCCCAAGAGACCCAGTACTTC.